This T cell receptor (beta chain) was documented in a study of OX40 agonist ivuxolimab in advanced cancers. Study outcomes and limitations: More expanded clones were found, on average, in CD8+ than in CD4+ T cells. The work left the antigen specificity of expanded peripheral T cells undetermined. Among the lowest peripheral clonal expansion occurred in 0.1-3.0 mg/kg partial responders.

V lost 2 bases to trimming and J lost 2 bases, with 9 bases between them. Germline V gives CDR1 KGHSH, CDR2 LQKENI. The CDR3 has 14 amino acids. To note about this clone: The antigen is not known.

It was autoimmune disease history or systemic immunosuppression that excluded patients. The method was immunoSEQ multiplex PCR; TCRdb's version includes in-frame clones alone and lacks a portion of them. In the table there are over 55,000 clones, 85% to 90% of which are singletons. This specimen consisted of CD4+ or CD8+ T cells sorted from blood, obtained in a trial of the OX40 agonist ivuxolimab. The chain employs TRBV18 and TRBJ2-5, with D possibly matching TRBD2 (5 bases). The TCR comes from an adult with an advanced solid tumor such as melanoma, head and neck, liver or kidney cancer. CDR3 region: CASSPEGGQETQYF. In nucleotides, the CDR3 is TGTGCCAGCTCACCAGAGGGCGGACAAGAGACCCAGTACTTC.